The rows below give T cell receptor beta chains drawn from one sample of a study of blood T cells in healthy people across ages. TCRdb independently ran MiXCR on the 5' RACE reads; one entry per CDR3 protein. The table records almost 550,000 distinct CDR3 sequences, more than 20% of them present only once. These records were also assigned to another study, of T cells of mothers and their children.

Sequenced input: blood. The receptors come from a boy younger than 18 in good health. The CDR3 runs from the conserved cysteine through the conserved F or W. Each record gives: J gene, D gene, clone size, V gene, CDR3 DNA, CDR3 protein. D genes are given only for firm matches. The size field is filled for only some rows; it gives once, few, many or a size class.

j_call: TRBJ2-7
d_call: -
clone_size: -
v_call: TRBV5-5
cdr3_nt: TGTGCCAGCAGCTTGGAGGGGACATATACAGACGAGCAGTACTTC
cdr3_aa: CASSLEGTYTDEQYF

j_call: TRBJ1-5
d_call: -
clone_size: few
v_call: TRBV6-1
cdr3_nt: TGTGCCAGTCAGGGCCCGAGGCAGCCCCAGCATTTT
cdr3_aa: CASQGPRQPQHF

j_call: TRBJ2-1
d_call: -
clone_size: -
v_call: TRBV28
cdr3_nt: TGTGCCAGCAGTTGTGGGGTATTAAACTACAATGAGCAGTTCTTC
cdr3_aa: CASSCGVLNYNEQFF

j_call: TRBJ2-3
d_call: TRBD2
clone_size: few
v_call: TRBV5-1
cdr3_nt: TGCGCCAGCAAAGCGGGAGATGTAGCAGATACGCAGTATTTT
cdr3_aa: CASKAGDVADTQYF

j_call: TRBJ2-1
d_call: -
clone_size: -
v_call: TRBV6-2/TRBV6-3
cdr3_nt: TGTGCCAGCAGTTACCTACTGGAGTACAATGAGCAGTTCTTC
cdr3_aa: CASSYLLEYNEQFF

j_call: TRBJ2-5
d_call: -
clone_size: -
v_call: TRBV19
cdr3_nt: TGTGCCAGTAGTATAGGGCTACAAGAGACCCAGTACTTC
cdr3_aa: CASSIGLQETQYF

j_call: TRBJ1-4
d_call: TRBD1
clone_size: few
v_call: TRBV3-1
cdr3_nt: TGTGCCAGCAGCCTACAGGGGGCCGGTGCAAAACTGTTTTTT
cdr3_aa: CASSLQGAGAKLFF

j_call: TRBJ2-3
d_call: -
clone_size: -
v_call: TRBV19
cdr3_nt: TGCGCCAGTAGTATACGGGAGCAGGGCACAGATACGCAGTATTTT
cdr3_aa: CASSIREQGTDTQYF

j_call: TRBJ2-3
d_call: -
clone_size: -
v_call: TRBV18
cdr3_nt: TGTGCCAGCTCACCATCAACGGCTATGGATACGCAGTATTTT
cdr3_aa: CASSPSTAMDTQYF

j_call: TRBJ1-3
d_call: -
clone_size: once
v_call: TRBV2
cdr3_nt: TGTGCCAGCAGACAGGACAGCTCTGGAAACACCATATATTTT
cdr3_aa: CASRQDSSGNTIYF

j_call: TRBJ2-5
d_call: -
clone_size: many
v_call: TRBV7-9
cdr3_nt: TGCGCCAGCAGCTTGGCTGGTGGCAAAGAGACCCAGTACTTC
cdr3_aa: CASSLAGGKETQYF

j_call: TRBJ1-1
d_call: -
clone_size: -
v_call: TRBV28
cdr3_nt: TGTGCCAGCAGTCCCGTTCACAGGGTCGAGAACACTGAAGCTTTCTTT
cdr3_aa: CASSPVHRVENTEAFF

j_call: TRBJ2-3
d_call: TRBD2
clone_size: few
v_call: TRBV4-3
cdr3_nt: TGCGCCAGCAGCCAAGGTGGCGGGAGGGTGGATACGCAGTATTTT
cdr3_aa: CASSQGGGRVDTQYF

j_call: TRBJ2-7
d_call: -
clone_size: few
v_call: TRBV28
cdr3_nt: TGTGCCAGCAGTCTCGACTTCGGACAGCGGGGCTACGAGCAGTACTTC
cdr3_aa: CASSLDFGQRGYEQYF

j_call: TRBJ2-7
d_call: TRBD1
clone_size: few
v_call: TRBV3-1
cdr3_nt: TGTGCCAGCAGCCACGGGACAGGGGACTCCTACGAGCAGTACTTC
cdr3_aa: CASSHGTGDSYEQYF

j_call: TRBJ1-1
d_call: -
clone_size: -
v_call: TRBV5-1
cdr3_nt: TGCGCCAGCAGCTTGGCCGCGAGGATGAACACTGAAGCTTTCTTT
cdr3_aa: CASSLAARMNTEAFF

j_call: TRBJ2-3
d_call: TRBD1
clone_size: -
v_call: TRBV30
cdr3_nt: TGTGCCTGGAGGGGGACAGCCTCCGGAGATACGCAGTATTTT
cdr3_aa: CAWRGTASGDTQYF

j_call: TRBJ1-2
d_call: -
clone_size: -
v_call: TRBV3-1
cdr3_nt: TGTGCCAGCAGCCAAGTAGGGGCGGGTGGCTACACCTTC
cdr3_aa: CASSQVGAGGYTF

j_call: TRBJ1-2
d_call: TRBD1
clone_size: -
v_call: TRBV7-6
cdr3_nt: TGTGCCAGCAGCCAAACAGGGGGAAGGGGCTACACCTTC
cdr3_aa: CASSQTGGRGYTF

j_call: TRBJ2-1
d_call: TRBD2
clone_size: few
v_call: TRBV20-1
cdr3_nt: TGCAGTGCTAGCCCCGGGACTAGCGGGGGCATTGAGCAGTTCTTC
cdr3_aa: CSASPGTSGGIEQFF

j_call: TRBJ2-7
d_call: -
clone_size: few
v_call: TRBV25-1
cdr3_nt: TGTGCCAGCAGTGGGTACAGAGGCTCCTACGAGCAGTACTTC
cdr3_aa: CASSGYRGSYEQYF

j_call: TRBJ1-4
d_call: TRBD1
clone_size: many
v_call: TRBV5-1
cdr3_nt: TGCGCCAGCAGCTTGGTGGCAGGGGGCGGCGAAAAACTGTTTTTT
cdr3_aa: CASSLVAGGGEKLFF

j_call: TRBJ1-1
d_call: -
clone_size: -
v_call: TRBV3-1
cdr3_nt: TGTGCCAGCAGCCAAGACGGTCCGGGGGCAGGAACTGAAGCTTTCTTT
cdr3_aa: CASSQDGPGAGTEAFF

j_call: TRBJ2-2
d_call: -
clone_size: -
v_call: TRBV9
cdr3_nt: TGTGCCAGCAGCCCCCCCCGACCGAACACCGGGGAGCTGTTTTTT
cdr3_aa: CASSPPRPNTGELFF

j_call: TRBJ2-4
d_call: TRBD2
clone_size: -
v_call: TRBV7-2
cdr3_nt: TGTGCCAGCAGCATACTACTAGCGGCCAAAAACATTCAGTACTTC
cdr3_aa: CASSILLAAKNIQYF

j_call: TRBJ1-1
d_call: TRBD1
clone_size: -
v_call: TRBV18
cdr3_nt: TGTGCCAGCTCACCGGGGACAGCTGAAGCTTTCTTT
cdr3_aa: CASSPGTAEAFF

j_call: TRBJ2-7
d_call: -
clone_size: few
v_call: TRBV7-9
cdr3_nt: TGTGCCAGCAGCCCTTGGGTTCCGGGACCCTACGAGCAGTACTTC
cdr3_aa: CASSPWVPGPYEQYF

j_call: TRBJ2-3
d_call: TRBD2
clone_size: few
v_call: TRBV20-1
cdr3_nt: TGCAGTGCTAGCCCCCCTAGCGGGAACACAGATACGCAGTATTTT
cdr3_aa: CSASPPSGNTDTQYF

j_call: TRBJ2-1
d_call: TRBD2
clone_size: few
v_call: TRBV12-3/TRBV12-4
cdr3_nt: TGTGCCAGCACTGGGGCGGGAGGTTACAATGAGCAGTTCTTC
cdr3_aa: CASTGAGGYNEQFF

j_call: TRBJ2-2
d_call: TRBD2
clone_size: -
v_call: TRBV6-6
cdr3_nt: TGTGCCAGCAGTTATACACTAGCGGGAGCCGGGGGGGAGCTGTTTTTT
cdr3_aa: CASSYTLAGAGGELFF

j_call: TRBJ2-5
d_call: TRBD1
clone_size: -
v_call: TRBV28
cdr3_nt: TGTGCCAGCAGCTCTGCCGGACAGGGGTACCAAGAGACCCAGTACTTC
cdr3_aa: CASSSAGQGYQETQYF

j_call: TRBJ2-3
d_call: TRBD2
clone_size: -
v_call: TRBV7-2
cdr3_nt: TGTGCCAGCAGCTTATGGACTAGCGCAGATACGCAGTATTTT
cdr3_aa: CASSLWTSADTQYF

j_call: TRBJ2-7
d_call: -
clone_size: -
v_call: TRBV18
cdr3_nt: TGTGCCAGCTCAAGCCGACAGGCTGAGCGCTACGAGCAGTACTTC
cdr3_aa: CASSSRQAERYEQYF

j_call: TRBJ2-5
d_call: TRBD2
clone_size: once
v_call: TRBV28
cdr3_nt: TGTGCCAGCAGTTTGTGGGAAGCGGGGGGCCTCATCCAAGAGACCCAGTACTTC
cdr3_aa: CASSLWEAGGLIQETQYF

j_call: TRBJ1-2
d_call: -
clone_size: many
v_call: TRBV5-1
cdr3_nt: TGCGCCAGCAGCTTGCGGGGGGCGCGGGGCTACACCTTC
cdr3_aa: CASSLRGARGYTF

j_call: TRBJ2-1
d_call: TRBD2
clone_size: few
v_call: TRBV7-3
cdr3_nt: TGTGCCAGCAGCTTATACGGGACTAGCGGGGCCCCAGGTGAGCAGTTCTTC
cdr3_aa: CASSLYGTSGAPGEQFF

j_call: TRBJ2-4
d_call: TRBD1
clone_size: -
v_call: TRBV28
cdr3_nt: TGTGCCAGCAGTTTAAAGGCAGGGGGAGACATTCAGTACTTC
cdr3_aa: CASSLKAGGDIQYF

j_call: TRBJ1-5
d_call: -
clone_size: few
v_call: TRBV6-6
cdr3_nt: TGTGCCACCTATTTGGGGTACAGAAGCAATCAGCCCCAGCATTTT
cdr3_aa: CATYLGYRSNQPQHF

j_call: TRBJ2-7
d_call: -
clone_size: -
v_call: TRBV19
cdr3_nt: TGTGCCAGTAGTGACGCAGGGGTGATGGACGAGCAGTACTTC
cdr3_aa: CASSDAGVMDEQYF

j_call: TRBJ2-1
d_call: -
clone_size: few
v_call: TRBV28
cdr3_nt: TGTGCCAGCAGTACTATTCGGGGACGGAGGGCAGACCCTGGGAATGAGCAGTTCTTC
cdr3_aa: CASSTIRGRRADPGNEQFF